Below, 8 T cell receptor beta chains from the same sample are listed, as sequenced in a study of T cells in Graves' hyperthyroidism and ophthalmopathy. The source material, RNA transcripts, was used to amplify TCR beta CDR3 regions. HTBI primers drove first-round RT-PCR of the TCR CDR3. MiXCR, applied by TCRdb to the multiplex PCR reads, yields one record per CDR3 protein. Of 480,000 or so distinct CDR3 sequences in the sample, around 50% are singletons; the top ten hold around 47%. Sequenced material: peripheral blood or thyroid tissue (not recorded which). The receptors come from an adult woman with Graves' disease, either hyperthyroidism or ophthalmopathy (not recorded which).

This clonotype appeared many times. The J gene is TRBJ1-2, the V gene TRBV5-1, with a weak D call TRBD1 (6 bases). The CDR3 has 13 amino acids. The germline V gene encodes CDR1 SGHRS and CDR2 YFSETQ. The germline V and J ends were trimmed by 0 bases and 7 bases, with 10 bases remaining between them. The CDR3, as DNA: TGCGCCAGCAGCTTGGAACAGGGCTCTGGCTACACCTTC. Its protein is CASSLEQGSGYTF.

In its sample, this clonotype was seen once. As DNA, the CDR3 is TGTGCCAGCAGCAGCCCCGACAGAAACCAAGAGACCCAGTACTTC. Its translation is CASSSPDRNQETQYF. The chain uses TRBV7-9 and TRBJ2-5, with D possibly being TRBD1 (5 bases). There are 15 residues in the CDR3. V shed 5 bases and J shed 0 bases, with 13 bases lying between them. Germline V gives CDR1 SEHNR, CDR2 FQNEAQ (reference sequence).

There are many counts of this clonotype. The chain joins TRBV7-9 to TRBJ1-4; 9 bases map to TRBD1. With V trimmed by 4 bases and J by 8 bases, 8 bases remained unmatched. The CDR3 contains 15 residues. Germline CDR1 reads SEHNR; CDR2 reads FQNEAQ (reference sequence). Written as DNA, the CDR3 is TGTGCCAGCAGCTCCAACAGGGGGCTAGAGGAAAAACTGTTTTTT. It specifies CASSSNRGLEEKLFF.

Points on this clonotype: Possible read error: a much larger clone is one base away. The V call is TRBV10-3, the J call TRBJ1-2; D may be TRBD1 (6 bases). This CDR3 spans 15 amino acids. The ends were cut back, 3 bases at V and 2 bases at J, with 13 bases in the middle. Per germline, CDR1 ENHRY and CDR2 SYGVKD. The chain's CDR3 is CAISEGAGENYGYTF. CDR3 DNA: TGTGCCATCAGTGAAGGGGCAGGGGAAAACTATGGCTACACCTTC.

The chain carries TRBV19 and TRBJ1-5, with no clear D. CDR1 is LNHDA, CDR2 SQIVND, per germline (reference sequence). The CDR3 sequence is 14 residues long. Trimming pared 3 bases from V and 4 bases from J, leaving 10 bases between. The CDR3 DNA reads as TGTGCCAGTAGTATCCTGCAGATTAATCAGCCCCAGCATTTT. Translated, it gives CASSILQINQPQHF.

Notes on this clonotype: No conserved phenylalanine or tryptophan ends this CDR3, so it is likely a read error. V usage is TRBV20-1 and J usage is TRBJ2-5; no firm D call. Per the germline V gene, CDR1 is DFQATT and CDR2 is SNEGSKA (reference sequence). With 6 bases removed from V and 2 bases from J, the gap between germline ends came to 10 bases. The CDR3 is 12 amino acids. The CDR3 sequence is CSAPGTQETQYL. In DNA, the CDR3 is TGCAGTGCCCCGGGTACACAAGAGACCCAGTACCTC.

This clonotype was detected a few times. The chain uses TRBV3-1 and TRBJ2-6; no reliable D call. CDR1 LGHDT and CDR2 YNNKEL come from the germline V gene (reference sequence). This CDR3 contains 16 residues. The V gene lost 0 bases and the J gene lost 0 bases, with 6 bases spanning the gap. DNA for the CDR3: TGTGCCAGCAGCCAAGATTTCCACTCTGGGGCCAACGTCCTGACTTTC. It is translated as CASSQDFHSGANVLTF.

Of note for this clonotype: A much larger clone differs from this one at a single base, so this may be a read error. This chain uses TRBV19 with TRBJ2-1, with D tentatively TRBD1 or TRBD2 (5 bases each). Germline CDR1 and CDR2: LNHDA and SQIVND (reference sequence). CDR3 length equals 15 residues. CDR3: CASSPSGTQRNEQLF. Written as DNA, the CDR3 is TGTGCCAGTAGTCCATCCGGGACCCAAAGGAATGAGCAGCTCTTC. Complete variable domain (other parts from reference TRBV19 and TRBJ2-1): DGGITQSPKYLFRKEGQNVTLSCEQNLNHDAMYWYRQDPGQGLRLIYYSQIVNDFQKGDIAEGYSVSREKKESFPLTVTSAQKNPTAFYLCASSPSGTQRNEQLFGPGTRLTVL.